Listed here is a single TCR beta chain. Its antigen is unknown. This entry is derived from a study of cytomegalovirus exposure and HLA in healthy donors. The PCR was carried out with 60 Vbeta primers and 13 Jbeta primers. Here immunoSEQ multiplex PCR was the method, and the copy in TCRdb shows in-frame clones only, minus some. The table shows about 180,000 clones, with 79% occurring only once. Germline-derived CDR1 and CDR2 are SGHVS and FQNEAQ. With 7 bases clipped from V and 5 bases from J, the junction kept 11 bases outside the gene matches. The CDR3 sequence is 17 residues long. Study-level points and caveats: Overall, about 160 TCR beta chains were annotated as cytomegalovirus-associated. Reports indicate that TCR beta sequences accurately predicted the HLA-A and HLA-B alleles of most subjects.

Sequencing was done on a sample of PBMCs. This sequence joins TRBV7-8 and TRBJ2-2, with 12 bases that match TRBD2. The sequence was collected from a woman in her thirties or forties in good health and CMV-seronegative. The CDR3 bases are TGTGCCAGCACCCCGCGGGCTAGCGGGAGGGGTACCGGGGAGCTGTTTTTT. It specifies CASTPRASGRGTGELFF.